The 14 T cell receptor beta chains in this list originate from one sample, sequenced in a study of T cells in Graves' hyperthyroidism and ophthalmopathy. Amplification yielded TCR beta CDR3 regions, with RNA transcripts as the source. During a first-round RT-PCR of the TCR CDR3, the HTBI primer set was used. TCRdb re-derived calls from the multiplex PCR reads in MiXCR, one entry per CDR3 protein. The sample yields around 270,000 distinct CDR3 sequences, 15% to 20% seen once. The sample was blood. The receptors were sampled from a man aged 50-60 years with Graves' ophthalmopathy.

The chain couples TRBV11-2 to TRBJ2-3, with TRBD1 matching 9 bases. The germline V gene encodes CDR1 SGHAT and CDR2 FQNNGV. The V gene end was trimmed by 5 bases and the J gene end by 2 bases; junction bases not matched to a gene: 11. This CDR3 is 17 amino acids long. Written as DNA, the CDR3 is TGTGCCAGCAGCCCCTACCCCCGGACAGGGGACACAGATACGCAGTATTTT. Translation gives CASSPYPRTGDTDTQYF.

Ten or more counts support this clonotype. This CDR3 is CASSHPVADRAYQETQYF. CDR3 sequence (DNA): TGTGCCAGCAGTCACCCGGTAGCGGACAGGGCGTACCAAGAGACCCAGTACTTC. This chain links TRBV28 with TRBJ2-5; 8 bases match TRBD1. The CDR3 loop spans 18 amino acids. From germline, CDR1 is MDHEN and CDR2 SYDVKM. The V and J ends lost 5 bases and 0 bases, in that order; junction bases with no gene match: 14.

This clonotype was detected many times. This chain connects TRBV2 to TRBJ1-5; TRBD1 might be the D (6 bases). From germline, CDR1 is SNHLY and CDR2 FYNNEI. Between the trimmed V and J ends, which lost 2 bases and 1 base, there was a span of 9 bases. The CDR3 sequence is 15 residues long. CDR3 nucleotides: TGTGCCAGCAGTGAACAGGGGCCCAGCAATCAGCCCCAGCATTTT. It encodes CASSEQGPSNQPQHF.

This clonotype was found many times. The gene calls are TRBV5-1 and TRBJ2-1, with TRBD2 as a possible D gene (7 bases). The V end was cut by 2 bases, the J end by 7 bases, with 16 bases between. Germline assignment: CDR1 SGHRS and CDR2 YFSETQ. CDR3 length: 15 amino acids. The CDR3 reads CASSLGGGRMNEQFF. In DNA form, the CDR3 reads TGCGCCAGCAGCTTAGGCGGGGGCAGGATGAATGAGCAGTTCTTC.

This clonotype was observed a handful of times. The V call is TRBV3-1, the J call TRBJ2-1; D remains unclear. The ends were cut back, 0 bases at V and 12 bases at J, with 15 bases in the middle. The CDR3 length is 14 residues. Germline V gives CDR1 LGHDT, CDR2 YNNKEL (reference sequence). In DNA form, the CDR3 reads TGTGCCAGCAGCCAAGAAGCGCCGGCAGAAGGGCAGTTCTTC. The encoded protein is CASSQEAPAEGQFF.

CDR3 coding DNA: TGTGCCAGCAGCTTAGGGGTCCCCGGGACAGGGAATTCCTACGAGCAGTACTTC. Encoded protein: CASSLGVPGTGNSYEQYF. The chain employs TRBV11-2 and TRBJ2-7; TRBD1 agrees at 9 bases. Germline CDR1 reads SGHAT; CDR2 reads FQNNGV. There are 18 residues in the CDR3. The V gene end was trimmed by 1 base and the J gene end by 1 base; junction bases not matched to a gene: 11.

This clonotype was seen ten or more times. This chain joins TRBV7-6 and TRBJ2-7, with 11 bases that match TRBD2. Germline CDR1 and CDR2: SGHVS and FNYEAQ. There are 18 residues in the CDR3. Trimming took 1 base from V and 4 from J; bases not matched to a gene: 12. The CDR3 DNA sequence: TGTGCCAGCAGCTTAGTAGCCGGCGGGACTAGCGGTAGTTACGAGCAGTACTTC. Translating gives CASSLVAGGTSGSYEQYF.

This clonotype appeared many times. V and J are TRBV28 and TRBJ1-5, with D perhaps matching TRBD1 (6 bases). In germline, CDR1 is MDHEN, CDR2 SYDVKM. V was cut by 6 bases and J by 2 bases, with 20 bases left in between. CDR3 length: 17 amino acids. The CDR3 loop reads CASSNLGRGSGNQPQHF. In DNA form, the CDR3 reads TGTGCCAGCAGCAATCTGGGCAGGGGAAGTGGCAATCAGCCCCAGCATTTT. The full variable domain, completed using reference TRBV28 and TRBJ1-5, is DVKVTQSSRYLVKRTGEKVFLECVQDMDHENMFWYRQDPGLGLRLIYFSYDVKMKEKGDIPEGYSVSREKKERFSLILESASTNQTSMYLCASSNLGRGSGNQPQHFGDGTRLSIL.

Concerning this clonotype: A much larger clone lies a single base off, so this may be a read error. The chain links TRBV20-1 to TRBJ2-7; tentative D call: TRBD2 (6 bases). V was shortened by 5 bases and J by 7 bases, with 18 bases between the two germline ends. The CDR3 extends over 13 amino acids. Germline lookup yields CDR1 DFQATT and CDR2 SNEGSKA (reference sequence). CDR3 region: CSAGRTSPLEQYF. The CDR3 DNA is TGCAGTGCTGGAAGAACTAGCCCCCTGGAGCAGTACTTC.

Many counts were recorded for this clonotype. The CDR3 reads CASSLEGTGLNTEAFF. DNA of the CDR3: TGTGCCAGCAGCTTAGAGGGGACAGGGTTGAACACTGAAGCTTTCTTT. This chain uses TRBV7-2 with TRBJ1-1, with 9 bases aligning to TRBD1. Germline CDR1 is SGHTA and CDR2 is FQGNSA. The CDR3 totals 16 residues. After removal of 1 base from V and 0 bases from J, the junction contained 3 bases not matched to a gene. Together with reference TRBV7-2 and TRBJ1-1, the CDR3 gives the full variable domain: GAGVSQSPSNKVTEKGKDVELRCDPISGHTALYWYRQSLGQGLEFLIYFQGNSAPDKSGLPSDRFSAERTGGSVSTLTIQRTQQEDSAVYLCASSLEGTGLNTEAFFGQGTRLTVV.

This clonotype was picked up many times. V usage is TRBV18 and J usage is TRBJ1-1, with TRBD1 identical over 8 bases. CDR1 KGHSH and CDR2 LQKENI come from the germline V gene. The CDR3 has 14 amino acids. J was trimmed by 5 bases and V by 4 bases; bases with no gene match: 6. The CDR3 sequence is CASSLDRDGTEAFF. The CDR3 nucleotides read TGTGCCAGCTCACTGGACAGGGACGGAACTGAAGCTTTCTTT.

J is TRBJ1-1 and V is TRBV20-1, with D possibly being TRBD1 (5 bases). This CDR3 region has 10 residues. V lost 8 bases and J 6 bases, leaving 10 bases between the germline ends. Germline CDR1 is DFQATT and CDR2 is SNEGSKA (reference sequence). CDR3 coding DNA: TGCAGTCCCAGGGACCCTGAAGCTTTCTTT. This translates into CSPRDPEAFF.

In this sample, this clonotype turned up a few times. The chain links TRBV20-1 to TRBJ2-1, with 7 bases that match TRBD1. The V and J ends lost 0 bases and 7 bases, in that order; junction bases with no gene match: 9. CDR3 length: 15 residues. Germline assignment: CDR1 DFQATT and CDR2 SNEGSKA (reference sequence). The CDR3 sequence is CSAREVGQAQNEQFF. The CDR3 region has the DNA TGCAGTGCTAGAGAGGTCGGACAGGCCCAAAATGAGCAGTTCTTC.

The table lists this clonotype with a few counts. The rearrangement joins TRBV6-5 to TRBJ2-7, with 9 nucleotides matching TRBD1. Looked up from germline, CDR1 is MNHEY and CDR2 is SVGAGI. Germline trimming cut 2 bases from V and 5 bases from J; bases unmatched to any gene: 10. This CDR3 region has 16 residues. CDR3 coding DNA: TGTGCCAGCAGTTACGGTATGGGACAGGGCAACAACGAGCAGTACTTC. It specifies CASSYGMGQGNNEQYF.